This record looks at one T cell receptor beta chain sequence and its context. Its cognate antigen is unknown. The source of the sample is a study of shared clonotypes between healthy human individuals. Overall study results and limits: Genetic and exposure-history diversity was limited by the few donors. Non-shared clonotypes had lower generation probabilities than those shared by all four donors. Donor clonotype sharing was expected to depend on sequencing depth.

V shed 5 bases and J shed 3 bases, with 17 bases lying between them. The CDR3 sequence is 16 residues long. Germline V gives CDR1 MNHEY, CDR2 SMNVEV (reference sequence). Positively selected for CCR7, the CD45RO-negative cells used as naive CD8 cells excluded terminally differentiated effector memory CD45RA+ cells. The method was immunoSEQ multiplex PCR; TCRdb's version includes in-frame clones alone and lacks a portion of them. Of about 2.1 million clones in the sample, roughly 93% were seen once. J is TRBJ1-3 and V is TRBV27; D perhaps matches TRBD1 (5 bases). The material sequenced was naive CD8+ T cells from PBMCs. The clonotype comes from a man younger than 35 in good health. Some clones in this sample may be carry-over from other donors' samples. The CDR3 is CASSPSSGEFGNTIYF. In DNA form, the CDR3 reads TGTGCCAGCAGTCCCTCATCGGGGGAGTTTGGAAACACCATATATTTT.